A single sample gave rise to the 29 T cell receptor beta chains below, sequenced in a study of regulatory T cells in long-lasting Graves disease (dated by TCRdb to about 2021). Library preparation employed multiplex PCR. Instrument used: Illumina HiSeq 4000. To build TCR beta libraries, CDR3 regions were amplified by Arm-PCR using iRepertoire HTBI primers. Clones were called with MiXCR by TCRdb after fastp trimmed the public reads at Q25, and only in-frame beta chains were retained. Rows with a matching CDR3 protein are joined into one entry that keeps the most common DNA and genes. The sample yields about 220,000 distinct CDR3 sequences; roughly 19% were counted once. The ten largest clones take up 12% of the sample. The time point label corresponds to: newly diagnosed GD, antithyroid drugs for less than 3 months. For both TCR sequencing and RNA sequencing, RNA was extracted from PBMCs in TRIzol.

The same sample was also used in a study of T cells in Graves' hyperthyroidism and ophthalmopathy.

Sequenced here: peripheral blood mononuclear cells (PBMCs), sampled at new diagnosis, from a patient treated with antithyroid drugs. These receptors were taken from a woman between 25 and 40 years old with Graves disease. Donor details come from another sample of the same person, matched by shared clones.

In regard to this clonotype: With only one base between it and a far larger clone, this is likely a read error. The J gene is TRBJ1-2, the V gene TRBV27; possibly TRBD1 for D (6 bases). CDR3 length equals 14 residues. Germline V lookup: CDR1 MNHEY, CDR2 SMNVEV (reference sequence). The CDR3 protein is CASSSLLRRGGFTF. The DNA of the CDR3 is TGTGCCAGCAGTTCCCTGCTAAGACGCGGGGGCTTCACCTTC.

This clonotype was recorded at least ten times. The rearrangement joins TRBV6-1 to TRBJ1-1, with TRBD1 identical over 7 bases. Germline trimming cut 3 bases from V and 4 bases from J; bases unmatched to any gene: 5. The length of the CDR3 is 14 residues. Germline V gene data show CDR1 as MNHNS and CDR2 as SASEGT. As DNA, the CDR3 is TGTGCCAGCAGTGAGACCACAGGGGTCACTGAAGCTTTCTTT. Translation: CASSETTGVTEAFF.

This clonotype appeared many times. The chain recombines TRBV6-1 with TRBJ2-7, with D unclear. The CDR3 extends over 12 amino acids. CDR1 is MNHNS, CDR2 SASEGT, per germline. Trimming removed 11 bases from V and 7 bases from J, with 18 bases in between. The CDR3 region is CAGSLGRDEQYF. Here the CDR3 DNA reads TGTGCCGGTTCCCTAGGCAGAGATGAGCAGTACTTC.

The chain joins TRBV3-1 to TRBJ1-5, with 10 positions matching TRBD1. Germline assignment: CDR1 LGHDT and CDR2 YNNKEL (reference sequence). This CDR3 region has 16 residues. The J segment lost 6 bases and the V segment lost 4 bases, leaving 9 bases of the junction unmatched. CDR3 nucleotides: TGTGCCAGCAGCCGAGAAGGGGGACAGGGGATTCAGCCCCAGCATTTT. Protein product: CASSREGGQGIQPQHF.

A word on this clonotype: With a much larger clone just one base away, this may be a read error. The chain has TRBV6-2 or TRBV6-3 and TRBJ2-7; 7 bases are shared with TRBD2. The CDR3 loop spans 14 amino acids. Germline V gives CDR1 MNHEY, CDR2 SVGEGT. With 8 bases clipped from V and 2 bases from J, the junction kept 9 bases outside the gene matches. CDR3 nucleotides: TGTGCCAGCGGGAGCGCAGGGAGGGCCTACGAGCAGTACTTC. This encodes CASGSAGRAYEQYF.

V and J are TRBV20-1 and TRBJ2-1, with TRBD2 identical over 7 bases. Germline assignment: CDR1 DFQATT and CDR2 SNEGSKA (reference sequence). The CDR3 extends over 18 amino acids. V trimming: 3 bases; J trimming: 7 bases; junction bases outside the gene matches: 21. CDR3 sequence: CSASGRGASGPRENEQFF. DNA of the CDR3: TGCAGTGCTAGCGGTCGCGGGGCTAGCGGTCCCCGGGAGAATGAGCAGTTCTTC.

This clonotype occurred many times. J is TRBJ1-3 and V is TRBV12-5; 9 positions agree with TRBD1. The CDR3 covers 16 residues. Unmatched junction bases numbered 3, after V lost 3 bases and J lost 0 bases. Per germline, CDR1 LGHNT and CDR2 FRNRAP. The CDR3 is CASGLGQGNSGNTIYF. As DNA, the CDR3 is TGTGCTAGTGGTTTAGGACAGGGGAACTCTGGAAACACCATATATTTT.

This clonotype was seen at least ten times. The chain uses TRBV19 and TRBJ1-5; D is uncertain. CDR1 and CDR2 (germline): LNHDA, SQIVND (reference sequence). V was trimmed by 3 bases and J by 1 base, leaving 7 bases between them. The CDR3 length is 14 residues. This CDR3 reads CASSMAASNQPQHF. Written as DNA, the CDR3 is TGTGCCAGTAGTATGGCGGCGAGCAATCAGCCCCAGCATTTT. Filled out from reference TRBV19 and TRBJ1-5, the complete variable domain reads DGGITQSPKYLFRKEGQNVTLSCEQNLNHDAMYWYRQDPGQGLRLIYYSQIVNDFQKGDIAEGYSVSREKKESFPLTVTSAQKNPTAFYLCASSMAASNQPQHFGDGTRLSIL.

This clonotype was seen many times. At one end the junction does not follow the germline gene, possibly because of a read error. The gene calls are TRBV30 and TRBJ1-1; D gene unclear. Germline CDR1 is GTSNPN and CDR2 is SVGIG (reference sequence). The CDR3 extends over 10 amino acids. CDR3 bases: TGTGCCCCTGACCGACCCTCGTCGCTCTTT. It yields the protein CAPDRPSSLF.

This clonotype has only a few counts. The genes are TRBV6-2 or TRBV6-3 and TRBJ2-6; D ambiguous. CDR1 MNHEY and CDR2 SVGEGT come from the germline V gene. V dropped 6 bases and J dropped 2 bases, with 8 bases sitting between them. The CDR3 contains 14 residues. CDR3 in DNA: TGTGCCAGCAGGAAAAGGGCTGGGGCCAACGTCCTGACTTTC. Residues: CASRKRAGANVLTF.

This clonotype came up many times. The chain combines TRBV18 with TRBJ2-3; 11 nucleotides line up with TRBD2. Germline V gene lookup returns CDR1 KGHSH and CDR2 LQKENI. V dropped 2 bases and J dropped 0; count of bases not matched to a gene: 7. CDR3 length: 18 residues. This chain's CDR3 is CASSPVTTSGVSTDTQYF. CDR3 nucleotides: TGTGCCAGCTCACCAGTAACGACTAGCGGGGTTAGCACAGATACGCAGTATTTT.

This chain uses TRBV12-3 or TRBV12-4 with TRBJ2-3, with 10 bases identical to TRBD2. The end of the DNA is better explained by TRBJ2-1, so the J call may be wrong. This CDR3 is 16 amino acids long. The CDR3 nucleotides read TGTGCCAGCAGTCCCCTAGGACTAGCGGCGAACAATGAGCAGTTCTTC. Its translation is CASSPLGLAANNEQFF.

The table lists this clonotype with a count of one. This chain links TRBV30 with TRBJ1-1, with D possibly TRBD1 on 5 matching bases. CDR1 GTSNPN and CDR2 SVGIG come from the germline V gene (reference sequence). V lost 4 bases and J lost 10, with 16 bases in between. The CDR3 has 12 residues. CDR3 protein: CAWNGGDSGAFF. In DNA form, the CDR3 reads TGTGCCTGGAATGGAGGGGATTCAGGAGCTTTCTTT.

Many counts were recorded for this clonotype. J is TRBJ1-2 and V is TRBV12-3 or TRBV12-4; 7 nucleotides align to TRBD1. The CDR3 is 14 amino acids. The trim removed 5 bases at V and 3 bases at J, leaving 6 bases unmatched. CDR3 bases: TGTGCCAGCAGTCCGACCGGACAGGACTATGGCTACACCTTC. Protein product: CASSPTGQDYGYTF.

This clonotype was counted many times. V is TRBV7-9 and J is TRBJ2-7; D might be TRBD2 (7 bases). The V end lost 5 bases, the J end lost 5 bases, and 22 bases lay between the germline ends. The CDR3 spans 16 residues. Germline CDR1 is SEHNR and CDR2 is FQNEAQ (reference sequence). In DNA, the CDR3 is TGTGCCAGCAGCCGTTGGGGGGGGGGCCAAGTCAACGAGCAGTACTTC. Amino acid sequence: CASSRWGGGQVNEQYF.

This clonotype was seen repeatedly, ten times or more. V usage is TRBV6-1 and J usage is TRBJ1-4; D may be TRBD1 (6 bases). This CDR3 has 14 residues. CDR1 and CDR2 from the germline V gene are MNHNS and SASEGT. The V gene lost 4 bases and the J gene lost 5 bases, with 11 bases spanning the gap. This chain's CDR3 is CASSGTARNEKLFF. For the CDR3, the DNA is TGTGCCAGCAGTGGGACAGCTCGGAATGAAAAACTGTTTTTT.

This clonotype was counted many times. The CDR3 region is CASSLVMGKHEQYF. The CDR3 DNA follows: TGTGCCAGCAGCTTAGTAATGGGGAAACACGAGCAGTACTTC. The chain is built from TRBV11-2 and TRBJ2-7; no clear D. The germline CDR1 and CDR2 sequences are SGHAT and FQNNGV. The CDR3 covers 14 residues. With 1 base removed from V and 5 bases from J, the gap between germline ends came to 12 bases.

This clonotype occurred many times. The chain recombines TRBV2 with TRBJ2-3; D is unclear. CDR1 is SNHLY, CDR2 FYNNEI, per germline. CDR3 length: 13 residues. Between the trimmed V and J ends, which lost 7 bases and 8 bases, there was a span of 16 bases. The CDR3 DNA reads TGTGCCAGCAATAGCTCACCTAGGGCTACGCAGTATTTT. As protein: CASNSSPRATQYF.

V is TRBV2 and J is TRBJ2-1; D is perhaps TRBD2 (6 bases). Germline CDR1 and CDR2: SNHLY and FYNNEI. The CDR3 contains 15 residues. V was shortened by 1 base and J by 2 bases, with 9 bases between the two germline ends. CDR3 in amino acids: CASSEGGDPYNEQFF. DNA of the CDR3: TGTGCCAGCAGTGAAGGGGGGGACCCCTACAATGAGCAGTTCTTC. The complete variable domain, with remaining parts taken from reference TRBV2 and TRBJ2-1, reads EPEVTQTPSHQVTQMGQEVILRCVPISNHLYFYWYRQILGQKVEFLVSFYNNEISEKSEIFDDQFSVERPDGSNFTLKIRSTKLEDSAMYFCASSEGGDPYNEQFFGPGTRLTVL.

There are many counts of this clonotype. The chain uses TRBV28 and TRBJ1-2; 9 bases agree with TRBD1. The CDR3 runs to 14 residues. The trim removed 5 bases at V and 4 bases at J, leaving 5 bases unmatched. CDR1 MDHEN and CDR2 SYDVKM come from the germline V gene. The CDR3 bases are TGTGCCAGCAGTCCACCGGGACAGGGCTATGGCTACACCTTC. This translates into CASSPPGQGYGYTF.

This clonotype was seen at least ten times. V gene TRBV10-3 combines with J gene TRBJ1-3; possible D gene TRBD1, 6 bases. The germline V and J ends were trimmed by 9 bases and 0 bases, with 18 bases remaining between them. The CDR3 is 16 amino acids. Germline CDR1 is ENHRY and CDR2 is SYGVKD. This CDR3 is CAIRRVGQSSGNTIYF. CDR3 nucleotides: TGTGCCATTCGACGGGTGGGACAAAGCTCTGGAAACACCATATATTTT.

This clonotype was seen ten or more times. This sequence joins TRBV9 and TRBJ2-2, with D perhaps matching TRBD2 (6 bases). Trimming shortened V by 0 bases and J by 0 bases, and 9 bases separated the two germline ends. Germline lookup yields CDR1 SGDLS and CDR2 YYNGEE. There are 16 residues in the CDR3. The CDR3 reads CASSVGRGSNTGELFF. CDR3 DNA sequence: TGTGCCAGCAGCGTAGGGCGGGGCTCGAACACCGGGGAGCTGTTTTTT.

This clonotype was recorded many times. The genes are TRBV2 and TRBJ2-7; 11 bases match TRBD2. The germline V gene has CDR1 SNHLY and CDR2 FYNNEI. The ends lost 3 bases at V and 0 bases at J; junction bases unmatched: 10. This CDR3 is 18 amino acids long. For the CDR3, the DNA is TGTGCCAGCAGTGATATGTCTAGCGGGAGGCCTAGCTCCTACGAGCAGTACTTC. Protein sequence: CASSDMSSGRPSSYEQYF.

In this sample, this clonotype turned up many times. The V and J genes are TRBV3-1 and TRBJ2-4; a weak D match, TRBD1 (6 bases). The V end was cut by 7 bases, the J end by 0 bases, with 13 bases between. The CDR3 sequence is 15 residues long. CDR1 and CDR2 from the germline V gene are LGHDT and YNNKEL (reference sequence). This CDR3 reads CASTRDTLAKNIQYF. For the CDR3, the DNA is TGTGCCAGCACCCGGGACACTCTAGCCAAAAACATTCAGTACTTC.

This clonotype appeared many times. The CDR3: CASSLSRQGDTEAFF. CDR3 coding DNA: TGTGCCAGCAGCTTGTCGAGACAGGGGGACACTGAAGCTTTCTTT. The chain has TRBV11-3 and TRBJ1-1; TRBD1 matches 9 bases. Germline V CDR1 and CDR2: SGHNT, YENEEA. Trimming at V came to 3 bases and at J to 3 bases, leaving 5 bases not matched to a gene. The CDR3 runs to 15 residues.

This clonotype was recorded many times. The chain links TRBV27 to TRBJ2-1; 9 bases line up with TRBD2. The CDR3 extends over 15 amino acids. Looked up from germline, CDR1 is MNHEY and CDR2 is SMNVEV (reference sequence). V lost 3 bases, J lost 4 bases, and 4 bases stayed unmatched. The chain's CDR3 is CASSFPSGMYNEQFF. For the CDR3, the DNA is TGTGCCAGCAGTTTCCCTAGCGGGATGTACAATGAGCAGTTCTTC.

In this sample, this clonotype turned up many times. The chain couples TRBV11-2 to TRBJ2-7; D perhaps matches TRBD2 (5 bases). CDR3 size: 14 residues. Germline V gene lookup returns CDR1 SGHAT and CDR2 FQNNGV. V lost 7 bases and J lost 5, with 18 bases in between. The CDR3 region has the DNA TGTGCCAGCACCATAAACCCCTCGAGGGACGAGCAGTACTTC. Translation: CASTINPSRDEQYF.

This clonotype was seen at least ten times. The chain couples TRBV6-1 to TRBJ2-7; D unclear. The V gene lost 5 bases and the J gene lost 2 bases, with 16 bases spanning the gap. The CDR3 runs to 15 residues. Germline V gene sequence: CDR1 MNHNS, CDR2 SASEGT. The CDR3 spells CASSIRQASPYEQYF. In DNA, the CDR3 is TGTGCCAGCAGTATCAGGCAGGCCTCCCCCTACGAGCAGTACTTC.

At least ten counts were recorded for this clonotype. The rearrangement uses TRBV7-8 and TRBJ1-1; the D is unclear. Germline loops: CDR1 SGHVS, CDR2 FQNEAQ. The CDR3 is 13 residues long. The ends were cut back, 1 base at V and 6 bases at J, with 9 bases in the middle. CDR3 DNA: TGTGCCAGCAGCTTAGGGGGTACTCCTGAAGCTTTCTTT. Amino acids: CASSLGGTPEAFF.